This TCR beta chain is drawn from a study of T cell responses to AZD1222 COVID-19 vaccine. With 7 bases removed from V and 7 bases from J, the gap between germline ends came to 8 bases. Looked up from germline, CDR1 is MGHDK and CDR2 is SYGVNS. The CDR3 has 12 amino acids. Note on this clone: Its matching antigen is unknown.

Here immunoSEQ multiplex PCR was the method, and the copy in TCRdb shows in-frame clones only, minus some. Here the sample spans 80,000 or so clones, 92% being singletons. Points from the study as a whole: Repertoires were obtained solely post-peak T cell response.

This clonotype was obtained from an adult who received the AZD1222 COVID-19 vaccine. This chain links TRBV25-1 with TRBJ1-6; D may be TRBD1 (5 bases). The material sequenced was peripheral blood, taken 28 days after the second AZD1222 dose. CDR3: CASTAGNSPLHF. In DNA, the CDR3 is TGTGCCAGCACCGCAGGGAATTCACCCCTCCACTTT.